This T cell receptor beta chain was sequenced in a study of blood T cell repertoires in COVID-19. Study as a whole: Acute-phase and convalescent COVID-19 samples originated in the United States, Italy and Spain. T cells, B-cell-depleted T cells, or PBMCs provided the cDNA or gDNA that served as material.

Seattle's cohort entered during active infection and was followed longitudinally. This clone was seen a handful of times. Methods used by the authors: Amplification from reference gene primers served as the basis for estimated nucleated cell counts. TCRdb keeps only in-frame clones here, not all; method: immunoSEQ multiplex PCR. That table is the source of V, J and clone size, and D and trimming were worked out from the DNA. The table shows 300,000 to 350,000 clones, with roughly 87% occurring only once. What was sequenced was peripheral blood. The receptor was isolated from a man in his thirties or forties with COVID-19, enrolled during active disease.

This CDR3 is CASSWGSGGAWKTQYF. As DNA, the CDR3 is TGTGCCAGCAGCTGGGGAAGCGGGGGGGCGTGGAAGACCCAGTACTTC. V is TRBV5-4 and J is TRBJ2-5, with 10 bases matching TRBD2. J gave up 6 bases and V 3 bases, and 11 bases lay outside the gene matches. Germline CDR1 is SGHNT and CDR2 is YYREEE (reference sequence). The CDR3 extends over 16 amino acids.